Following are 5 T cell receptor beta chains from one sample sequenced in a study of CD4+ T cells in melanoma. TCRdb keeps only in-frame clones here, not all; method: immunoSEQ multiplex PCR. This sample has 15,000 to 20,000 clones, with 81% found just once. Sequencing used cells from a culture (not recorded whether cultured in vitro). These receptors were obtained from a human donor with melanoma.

The CDR3 coding sequence is TGTGCCAGCAGTTACTCGCCCAGCGGGGGCCAAGAGACCCAGTACTTC. Encoded protein: CASSYSPSGGQETQYF. The chain couples TRBV6-5 to TRBJ2-5; 8 positions match TRBD2. Germline trimming cut 0 bases from V and 1 base from J; bases unmatched to any gene: 4. CDR3 length: 16 amino acids. Germline V gene data show CDR1 as MNHEY and CDR2 as SVGAGI.

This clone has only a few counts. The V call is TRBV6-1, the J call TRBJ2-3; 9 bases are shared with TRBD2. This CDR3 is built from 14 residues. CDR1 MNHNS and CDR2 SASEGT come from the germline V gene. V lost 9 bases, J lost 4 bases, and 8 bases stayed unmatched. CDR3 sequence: CASKRGEQSDTQYF. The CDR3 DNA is TGTGCCAGTAAGCGGGGGGAACAGTCAGATACGCAGTATTTT.

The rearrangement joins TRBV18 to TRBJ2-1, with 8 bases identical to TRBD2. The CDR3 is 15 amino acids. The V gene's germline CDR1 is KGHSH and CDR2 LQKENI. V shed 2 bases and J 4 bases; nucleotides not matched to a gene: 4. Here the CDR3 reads CASSPAGGGYNEQFF. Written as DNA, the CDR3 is TGTGCCAGCTCACCAGCGGGGGGCGGGTACAATGAGCAGTTCTTC.

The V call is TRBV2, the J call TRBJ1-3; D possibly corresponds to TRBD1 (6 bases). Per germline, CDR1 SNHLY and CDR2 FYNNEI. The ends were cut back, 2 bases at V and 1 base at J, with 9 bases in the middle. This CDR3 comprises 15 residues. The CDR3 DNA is TGTGCCAGCAGTGAAACAGGGAGGTCTGGAAACACCATATATTTT. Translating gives CASSETGRSGNTIYF.

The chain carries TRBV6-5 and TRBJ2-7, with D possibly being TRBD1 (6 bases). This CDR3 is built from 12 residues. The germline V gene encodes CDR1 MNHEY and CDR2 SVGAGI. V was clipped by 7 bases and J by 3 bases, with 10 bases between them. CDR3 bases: TGTGCCAGCAAAGGCAGGGGCTACGAGCAGTACTTC. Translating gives CASKGRGYEQYF.